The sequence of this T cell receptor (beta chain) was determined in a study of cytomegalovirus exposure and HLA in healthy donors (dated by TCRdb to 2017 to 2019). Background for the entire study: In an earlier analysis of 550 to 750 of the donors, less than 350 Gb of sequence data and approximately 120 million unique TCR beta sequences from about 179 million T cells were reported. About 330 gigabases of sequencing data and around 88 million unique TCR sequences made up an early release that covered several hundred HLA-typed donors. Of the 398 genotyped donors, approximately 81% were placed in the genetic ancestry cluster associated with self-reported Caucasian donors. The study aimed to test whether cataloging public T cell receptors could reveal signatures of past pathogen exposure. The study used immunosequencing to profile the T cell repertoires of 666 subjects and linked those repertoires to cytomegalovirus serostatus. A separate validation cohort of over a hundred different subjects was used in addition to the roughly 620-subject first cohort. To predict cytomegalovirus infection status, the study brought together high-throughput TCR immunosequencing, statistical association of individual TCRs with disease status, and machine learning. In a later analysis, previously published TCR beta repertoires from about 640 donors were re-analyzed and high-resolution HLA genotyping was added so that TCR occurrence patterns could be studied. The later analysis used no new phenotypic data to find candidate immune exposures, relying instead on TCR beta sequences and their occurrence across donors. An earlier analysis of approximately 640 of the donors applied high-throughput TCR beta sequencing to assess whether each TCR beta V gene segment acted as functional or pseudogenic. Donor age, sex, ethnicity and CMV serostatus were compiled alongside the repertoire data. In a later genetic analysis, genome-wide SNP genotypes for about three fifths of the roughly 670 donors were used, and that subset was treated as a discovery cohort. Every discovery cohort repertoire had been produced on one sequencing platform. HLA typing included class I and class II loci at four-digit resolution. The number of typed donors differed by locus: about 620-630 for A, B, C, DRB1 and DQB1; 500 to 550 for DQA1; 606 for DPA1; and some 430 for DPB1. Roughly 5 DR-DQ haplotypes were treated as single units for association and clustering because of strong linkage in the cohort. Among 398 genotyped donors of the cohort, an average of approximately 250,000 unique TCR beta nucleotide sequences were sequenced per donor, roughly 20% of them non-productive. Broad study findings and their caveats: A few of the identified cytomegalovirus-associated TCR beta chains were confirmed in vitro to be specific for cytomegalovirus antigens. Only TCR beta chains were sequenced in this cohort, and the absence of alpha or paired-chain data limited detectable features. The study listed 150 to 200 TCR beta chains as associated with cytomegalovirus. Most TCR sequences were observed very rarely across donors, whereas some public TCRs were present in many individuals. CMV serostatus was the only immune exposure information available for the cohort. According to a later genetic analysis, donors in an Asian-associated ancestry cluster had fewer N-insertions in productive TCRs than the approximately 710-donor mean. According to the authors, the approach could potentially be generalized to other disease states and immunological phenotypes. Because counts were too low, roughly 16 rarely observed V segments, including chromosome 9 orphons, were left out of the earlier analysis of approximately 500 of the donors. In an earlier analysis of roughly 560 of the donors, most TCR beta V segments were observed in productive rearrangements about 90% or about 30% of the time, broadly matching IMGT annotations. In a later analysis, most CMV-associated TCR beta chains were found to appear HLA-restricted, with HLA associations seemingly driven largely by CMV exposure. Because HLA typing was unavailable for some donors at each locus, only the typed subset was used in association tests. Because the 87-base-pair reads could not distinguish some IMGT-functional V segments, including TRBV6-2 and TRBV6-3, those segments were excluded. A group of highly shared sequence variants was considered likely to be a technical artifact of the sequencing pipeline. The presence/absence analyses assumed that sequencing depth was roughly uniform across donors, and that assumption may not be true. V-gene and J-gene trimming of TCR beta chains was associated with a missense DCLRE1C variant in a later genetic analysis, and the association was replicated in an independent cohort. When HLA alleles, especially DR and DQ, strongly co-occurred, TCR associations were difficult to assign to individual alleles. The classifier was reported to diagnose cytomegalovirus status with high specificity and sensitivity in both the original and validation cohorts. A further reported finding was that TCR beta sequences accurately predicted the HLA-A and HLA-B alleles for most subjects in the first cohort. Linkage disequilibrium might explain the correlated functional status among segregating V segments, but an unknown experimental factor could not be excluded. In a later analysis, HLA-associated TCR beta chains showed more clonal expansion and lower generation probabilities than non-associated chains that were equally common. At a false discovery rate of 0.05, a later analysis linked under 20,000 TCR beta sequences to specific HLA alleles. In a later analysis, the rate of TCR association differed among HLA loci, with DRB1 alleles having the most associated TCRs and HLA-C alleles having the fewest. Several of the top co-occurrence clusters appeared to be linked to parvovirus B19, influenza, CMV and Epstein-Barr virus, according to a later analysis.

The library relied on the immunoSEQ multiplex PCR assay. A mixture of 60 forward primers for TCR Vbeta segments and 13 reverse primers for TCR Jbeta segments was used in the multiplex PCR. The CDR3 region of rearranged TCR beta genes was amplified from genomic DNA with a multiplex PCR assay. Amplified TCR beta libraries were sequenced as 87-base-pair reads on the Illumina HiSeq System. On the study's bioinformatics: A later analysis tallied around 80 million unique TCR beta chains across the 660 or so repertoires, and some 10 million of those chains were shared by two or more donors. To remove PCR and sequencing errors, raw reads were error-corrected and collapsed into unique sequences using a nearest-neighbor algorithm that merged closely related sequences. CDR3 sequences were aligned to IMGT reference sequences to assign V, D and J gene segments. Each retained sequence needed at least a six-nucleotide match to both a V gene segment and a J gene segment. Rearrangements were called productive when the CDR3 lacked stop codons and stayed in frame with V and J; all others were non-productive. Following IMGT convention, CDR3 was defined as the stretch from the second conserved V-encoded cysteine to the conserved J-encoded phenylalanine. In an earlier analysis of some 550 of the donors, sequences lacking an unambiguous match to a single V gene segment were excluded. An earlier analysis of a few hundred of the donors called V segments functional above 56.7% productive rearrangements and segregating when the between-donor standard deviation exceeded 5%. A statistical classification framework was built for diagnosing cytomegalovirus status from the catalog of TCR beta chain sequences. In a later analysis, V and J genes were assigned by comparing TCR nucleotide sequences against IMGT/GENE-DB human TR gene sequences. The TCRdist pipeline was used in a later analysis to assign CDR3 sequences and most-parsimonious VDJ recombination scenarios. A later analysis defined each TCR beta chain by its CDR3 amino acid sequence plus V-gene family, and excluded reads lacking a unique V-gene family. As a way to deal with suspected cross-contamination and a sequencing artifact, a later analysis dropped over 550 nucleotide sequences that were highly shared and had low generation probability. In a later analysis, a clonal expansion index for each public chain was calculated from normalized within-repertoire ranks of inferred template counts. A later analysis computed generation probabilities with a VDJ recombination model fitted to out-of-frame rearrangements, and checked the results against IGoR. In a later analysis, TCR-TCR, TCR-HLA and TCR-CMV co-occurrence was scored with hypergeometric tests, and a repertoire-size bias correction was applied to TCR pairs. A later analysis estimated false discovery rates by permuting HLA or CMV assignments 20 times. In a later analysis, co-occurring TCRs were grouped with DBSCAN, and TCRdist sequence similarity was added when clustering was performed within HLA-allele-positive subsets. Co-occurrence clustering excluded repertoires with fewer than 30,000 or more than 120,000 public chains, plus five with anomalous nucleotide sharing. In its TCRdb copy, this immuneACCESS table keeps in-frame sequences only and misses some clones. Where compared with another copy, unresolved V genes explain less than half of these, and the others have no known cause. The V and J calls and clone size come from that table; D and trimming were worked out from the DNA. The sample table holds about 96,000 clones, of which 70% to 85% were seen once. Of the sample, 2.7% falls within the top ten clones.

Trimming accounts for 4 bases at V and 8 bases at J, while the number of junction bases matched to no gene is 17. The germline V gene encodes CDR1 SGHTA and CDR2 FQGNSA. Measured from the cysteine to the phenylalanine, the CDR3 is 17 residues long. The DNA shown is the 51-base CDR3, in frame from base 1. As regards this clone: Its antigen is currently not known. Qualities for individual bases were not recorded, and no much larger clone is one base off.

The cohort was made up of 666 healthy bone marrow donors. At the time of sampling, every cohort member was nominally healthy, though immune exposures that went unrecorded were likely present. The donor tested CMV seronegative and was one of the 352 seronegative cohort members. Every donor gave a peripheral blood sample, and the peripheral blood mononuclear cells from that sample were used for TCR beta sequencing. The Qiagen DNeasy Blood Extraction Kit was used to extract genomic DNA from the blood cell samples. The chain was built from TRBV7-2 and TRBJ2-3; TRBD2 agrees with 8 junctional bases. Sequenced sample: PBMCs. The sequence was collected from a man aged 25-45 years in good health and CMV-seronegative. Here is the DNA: TGTGCCAGCAGCTCCACTCTCTGGCGGGGGGTTTGGAGTACGCAGTATTTT. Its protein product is CASSSTLWRGVWSTQYF. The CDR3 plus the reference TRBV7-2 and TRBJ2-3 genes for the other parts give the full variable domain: GAGVSQSPSNKVTEKGKDVELRCDPISGHTALYWYRQSLGQGLEFLIYFQGNSAPDKSGLPSDRFSAERTGGSVSTLTIQRTQQEDSAVYLCASSSTLWRGVWSTQYFGPGTRLTVL.